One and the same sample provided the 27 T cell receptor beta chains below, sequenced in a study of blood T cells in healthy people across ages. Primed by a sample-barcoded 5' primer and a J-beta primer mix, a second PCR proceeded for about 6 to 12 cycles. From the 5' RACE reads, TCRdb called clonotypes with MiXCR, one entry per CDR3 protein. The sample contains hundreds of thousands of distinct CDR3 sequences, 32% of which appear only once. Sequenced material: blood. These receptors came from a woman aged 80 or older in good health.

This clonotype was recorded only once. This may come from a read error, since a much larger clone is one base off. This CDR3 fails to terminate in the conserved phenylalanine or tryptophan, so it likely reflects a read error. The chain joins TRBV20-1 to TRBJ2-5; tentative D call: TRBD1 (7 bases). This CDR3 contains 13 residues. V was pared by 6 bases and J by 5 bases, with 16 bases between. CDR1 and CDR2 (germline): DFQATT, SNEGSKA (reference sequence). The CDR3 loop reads CSAAPTGRETQYC. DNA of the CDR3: TGCAGTGCCGCCCCGACAGGGAGGGAGACCCAGTACTGC.

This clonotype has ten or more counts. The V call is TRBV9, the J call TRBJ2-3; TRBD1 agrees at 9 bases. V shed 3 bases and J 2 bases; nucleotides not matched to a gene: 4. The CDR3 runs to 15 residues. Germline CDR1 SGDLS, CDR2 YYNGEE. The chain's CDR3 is CASSAGTGFTDTQYF. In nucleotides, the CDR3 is TGTGCCAGCAGCGCCGGGACAGGGTTCACAGATACGCAGTATTTT.

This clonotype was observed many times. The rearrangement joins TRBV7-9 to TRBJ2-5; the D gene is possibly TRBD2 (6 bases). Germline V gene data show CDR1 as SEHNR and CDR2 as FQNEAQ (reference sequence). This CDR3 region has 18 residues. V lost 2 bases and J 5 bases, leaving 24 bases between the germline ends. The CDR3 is CASSLNKVEGPLGETQYF. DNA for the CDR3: TGTGCCAGCAGCTTAAACAAGGTGGAGGGGCCCCTGGGGGAGACCCAGTACTTC.

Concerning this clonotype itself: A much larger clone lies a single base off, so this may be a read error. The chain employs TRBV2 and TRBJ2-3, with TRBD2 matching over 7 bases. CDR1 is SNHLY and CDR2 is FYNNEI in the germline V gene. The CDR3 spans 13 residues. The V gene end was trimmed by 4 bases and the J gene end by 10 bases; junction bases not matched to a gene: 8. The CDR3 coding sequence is TGTGCCAGCAGTGGCCCTCGGGGGGATGCGCAGTATTTT. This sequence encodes CASSGPRGDAQYF.

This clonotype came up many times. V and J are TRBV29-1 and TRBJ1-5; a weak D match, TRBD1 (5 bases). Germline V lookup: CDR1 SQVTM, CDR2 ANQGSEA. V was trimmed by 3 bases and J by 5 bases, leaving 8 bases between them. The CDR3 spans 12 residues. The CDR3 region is CSVDGGDQPQHF. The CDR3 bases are TGCAGCGTTGATGGGGGAGATCAGCCCCAGCATTTT.

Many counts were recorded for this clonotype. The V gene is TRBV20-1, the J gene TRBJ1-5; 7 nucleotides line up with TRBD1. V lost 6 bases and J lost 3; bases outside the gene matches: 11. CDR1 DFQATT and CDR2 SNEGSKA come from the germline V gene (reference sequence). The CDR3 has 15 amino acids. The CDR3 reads CSALQGRGNNQPQHF. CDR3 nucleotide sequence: TGCAGTGCACTACAGGGGAGAGGAAACAATCAGCCCCAGCATTTT.

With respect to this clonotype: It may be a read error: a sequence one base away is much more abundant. The CDR3 sequence: CASSRTSSQETQYF. The CDR3 nucleotides are TGTGCCAGCAGCCGTACTAGCAGTCAAGAGACCCAGTACTTC. The chain couples TRBV6-2 or TRBV6-3 to TRBJ2-5, with D tentatively TRBD2 (6 bases). Germline loops: CDR1 MNHEY, CDR2 SVGEGT. V lost 6 bases and J 2 bases, leaving 13 bases between the germline ends. This CDR3 has 14 residues.

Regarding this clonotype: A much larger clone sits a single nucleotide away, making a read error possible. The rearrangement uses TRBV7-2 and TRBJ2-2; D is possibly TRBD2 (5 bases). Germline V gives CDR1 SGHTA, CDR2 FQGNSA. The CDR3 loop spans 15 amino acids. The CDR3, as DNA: TGTGCCAGCAAAGAGAAGGGAAGGTACACCGGGGAGCGGTTTTTT. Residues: CASKEKGRYTGERFF.

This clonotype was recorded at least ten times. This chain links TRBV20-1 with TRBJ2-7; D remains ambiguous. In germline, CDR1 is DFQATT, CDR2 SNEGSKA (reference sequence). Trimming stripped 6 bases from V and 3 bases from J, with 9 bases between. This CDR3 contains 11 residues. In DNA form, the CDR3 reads TGCAGTGCCACGAATGGCTACGAGCAGTACTTC. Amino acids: CSATNGYEQYF.

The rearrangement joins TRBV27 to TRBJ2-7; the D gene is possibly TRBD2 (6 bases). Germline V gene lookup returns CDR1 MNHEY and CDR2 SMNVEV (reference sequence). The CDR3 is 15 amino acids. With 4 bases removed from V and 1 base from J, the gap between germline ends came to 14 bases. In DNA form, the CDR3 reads TGTGCCAGCAGTTGGGCGGGAAGTGGGTCCTACGAGCAGTACTTC. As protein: CASSWAGSGSYEQYF.

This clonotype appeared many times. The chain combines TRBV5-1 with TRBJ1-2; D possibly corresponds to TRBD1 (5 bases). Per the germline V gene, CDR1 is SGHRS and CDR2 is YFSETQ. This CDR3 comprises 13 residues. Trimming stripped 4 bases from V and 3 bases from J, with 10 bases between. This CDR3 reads CASSRDRHYGYTF. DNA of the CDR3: TGCGCCAGCAGCCGGGACCGACACTATGGCTACACCTTC.

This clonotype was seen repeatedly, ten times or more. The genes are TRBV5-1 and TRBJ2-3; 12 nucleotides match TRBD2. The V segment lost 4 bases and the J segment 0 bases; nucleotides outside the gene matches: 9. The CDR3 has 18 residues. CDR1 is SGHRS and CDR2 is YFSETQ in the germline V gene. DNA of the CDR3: TGCGCCAGCAGCCAGGCAACTAGCGGGGGGCTTAGCACAGATACGCAGTATTTT. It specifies CASSQATSGGLSTDTQYF. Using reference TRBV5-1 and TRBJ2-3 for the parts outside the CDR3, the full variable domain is KAGVTQTPRYLIKTRGQQVTLSCSPISGHRSVSWYQQTPGQGLQFLFEYFSETQRNKGNFPGRFSGRQFSNSRSEMNVSTLELGDSALYLCASSQATSGGLSTDTQYFGPGTRLTVL.

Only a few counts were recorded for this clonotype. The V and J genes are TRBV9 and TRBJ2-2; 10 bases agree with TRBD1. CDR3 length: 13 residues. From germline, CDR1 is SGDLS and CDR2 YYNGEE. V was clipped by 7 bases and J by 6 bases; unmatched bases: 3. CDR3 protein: CASGTGVPGELFF. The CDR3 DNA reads TGTGCCAGCGGGACAGGGGTCCCCGGGGAGCTGTTTTTT.

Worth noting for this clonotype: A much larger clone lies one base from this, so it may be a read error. Written as DNA, the CDR3 is TGTGCCAGCAGTAAAGTCGGGGGGTATCGCGATGAGCAGTACTTC. It yields the protein CASSKVGGYRDEQYF. The chain carries TRBV7-2 and TRBJ2-5; 7 bases are shared with TRBD2. Germline loops: CDR1 SGHTA, CDR2 FQGNSA. J was trimmed by 11 bases and V by 6 bases; bases with no gene match: 18. The CDR3 extends over 15 amino acids.

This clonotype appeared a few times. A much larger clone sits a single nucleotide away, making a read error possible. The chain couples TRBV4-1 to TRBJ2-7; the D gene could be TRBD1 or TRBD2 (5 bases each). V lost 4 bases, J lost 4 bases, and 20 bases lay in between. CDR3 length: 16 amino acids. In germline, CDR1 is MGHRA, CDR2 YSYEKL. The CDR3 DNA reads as TGCGCCAGCAGCCGAGTGCCGAGGGGCAAATTGTACGAGCAGTACTTC. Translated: CASSRVPRGKLYEQYF.

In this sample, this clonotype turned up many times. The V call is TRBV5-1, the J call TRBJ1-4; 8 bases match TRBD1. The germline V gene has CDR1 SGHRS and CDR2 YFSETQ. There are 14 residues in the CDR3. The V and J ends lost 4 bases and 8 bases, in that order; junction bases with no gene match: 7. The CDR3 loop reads CASSQQGGREKLFF. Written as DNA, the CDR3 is TGCGCCAGCAGCCAACAGGGGGGAAGGGAAAAACTGTTTTTT.

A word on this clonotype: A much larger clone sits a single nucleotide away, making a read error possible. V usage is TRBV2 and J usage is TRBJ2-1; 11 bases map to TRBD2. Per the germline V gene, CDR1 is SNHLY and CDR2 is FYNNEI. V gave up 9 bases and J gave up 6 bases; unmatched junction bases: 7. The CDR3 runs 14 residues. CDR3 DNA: TGTGCCAGTCTACCGGGACTAGCGGCCAATGAGCAGTTCTTC. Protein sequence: CASLPGLAANEQFF.

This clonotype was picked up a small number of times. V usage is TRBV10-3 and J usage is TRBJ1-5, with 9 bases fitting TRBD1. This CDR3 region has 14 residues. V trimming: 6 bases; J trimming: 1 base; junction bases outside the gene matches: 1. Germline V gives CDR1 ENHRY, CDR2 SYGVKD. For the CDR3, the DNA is TGTGCCATCAGCGGACAGGGGAGCAATCAGCCCCAGCATTTT. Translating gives CAISGQGSNQPQHF.

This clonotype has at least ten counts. The CDR3 region has the DNA TGTGCCAGCAAATTCCCCTTTGGGGGGCCGGAGGGACTAAACTATGGCTACACCTTC. It is translated as CASKFPFGGPEGLNYGYTF. The chain is built from TRBV27 and TRBJ1-2, with a possible D match to TRBD1 (6 bases). The CDR3 consists of 19 residues. CDR1 is MNHEY, CDR2 SMNVEV, per germline (reference sequence). V lost 7 bases, J lost 2 bases, and 29 bases lay in between.

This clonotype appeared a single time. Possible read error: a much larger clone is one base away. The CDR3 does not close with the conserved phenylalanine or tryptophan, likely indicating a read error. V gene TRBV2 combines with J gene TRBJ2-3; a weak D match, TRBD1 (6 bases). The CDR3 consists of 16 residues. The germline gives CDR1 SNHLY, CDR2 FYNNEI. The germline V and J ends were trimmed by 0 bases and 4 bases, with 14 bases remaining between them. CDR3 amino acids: CASSEAFNRVSDTQYL. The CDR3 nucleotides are TGTGCCAGCAGTGAAGCGTTTAACAGGGTTTCAGATACGCAGTATTTG.

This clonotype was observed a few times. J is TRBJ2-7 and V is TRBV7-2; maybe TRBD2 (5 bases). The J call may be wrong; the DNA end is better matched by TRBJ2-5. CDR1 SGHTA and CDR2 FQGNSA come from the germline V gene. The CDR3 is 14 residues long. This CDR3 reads CASSLDPAGGTQYF. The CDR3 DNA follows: TGTGCCAGCAGCTTAGACCCAGCCGGAGGGACCCAGTACTTC.

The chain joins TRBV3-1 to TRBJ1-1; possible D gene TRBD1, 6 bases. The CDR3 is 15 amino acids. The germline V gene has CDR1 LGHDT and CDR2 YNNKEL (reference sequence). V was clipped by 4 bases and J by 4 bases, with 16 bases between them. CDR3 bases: TGTGCCAGCAGCCCCCCGGACAGAAGGATCACTGAAGCTTTCTTT. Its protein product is CASSPPDRRITEAFF.

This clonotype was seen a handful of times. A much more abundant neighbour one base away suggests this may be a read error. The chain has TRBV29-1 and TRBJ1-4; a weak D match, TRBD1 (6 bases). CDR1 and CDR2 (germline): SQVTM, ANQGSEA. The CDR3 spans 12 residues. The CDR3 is CSGEEGGGQLFF. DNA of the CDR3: TGCAGCGGTGAAGAGGGCGGGGGGCAACTGTTTTTT.

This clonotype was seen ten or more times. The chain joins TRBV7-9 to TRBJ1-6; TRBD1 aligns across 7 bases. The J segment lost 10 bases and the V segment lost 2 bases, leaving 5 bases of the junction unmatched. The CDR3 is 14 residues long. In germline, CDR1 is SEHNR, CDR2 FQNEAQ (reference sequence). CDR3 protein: CASSLIQGRSPLHF. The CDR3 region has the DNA TGTGCCAGCAGCTTAATACAGGGGCGGTCACCCCTCCACTTT.

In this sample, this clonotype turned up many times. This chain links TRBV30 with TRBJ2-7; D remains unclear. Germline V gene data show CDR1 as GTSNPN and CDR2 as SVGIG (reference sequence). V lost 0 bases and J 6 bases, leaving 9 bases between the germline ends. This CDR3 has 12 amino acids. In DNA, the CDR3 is TGTGCCTGGAGTGTAAAGTGGCTCGAGCAGTACTTC. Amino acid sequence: CAWSVKWLEQYF.

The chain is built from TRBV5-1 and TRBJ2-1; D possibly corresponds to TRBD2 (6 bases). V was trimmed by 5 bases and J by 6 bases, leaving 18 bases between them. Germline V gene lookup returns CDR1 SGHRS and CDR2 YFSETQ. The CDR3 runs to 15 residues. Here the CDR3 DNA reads TGCGCCAGCAGGTTATGGGGATCGGAGGGCAATGAGCAGTTCTTC. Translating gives CASRLWGSEGNEQFF.

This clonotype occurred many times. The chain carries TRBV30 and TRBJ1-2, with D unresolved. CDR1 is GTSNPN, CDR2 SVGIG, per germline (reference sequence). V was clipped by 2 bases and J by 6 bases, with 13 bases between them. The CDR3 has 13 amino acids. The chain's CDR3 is CAWSNQSGDGYTF. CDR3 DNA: TGTGCCTGGAGTAACCAGAGCGGGGATGGCTACACCTTC. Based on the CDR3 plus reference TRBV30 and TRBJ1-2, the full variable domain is SQTIHQWPATLVQPVGSPLSLECTVEGTSNPNLYWYRQAAGRGLQLLFYSVGIGQISSEVPQNLSASRPQDRQFILSSKKLLLSDSGFYLCAWSNQSGDGYTFGSGTRLTVV.